This is a list of T cell receptor beta chains from one sample in a study of cytomegalovirus exposure and HLA in healthy donors. Sequencing was performed with immunoSEQ multiplex PCR; in TCRdb, only in-frame clones are kept and a portion is missing. The sample has 99,000 or so clones; nearly 85% are singletons. Material for sequencing was PBMCs. The source is a man between 18 and 35 years old in good health and CMV-seronegative. The CDR3 runs from the conserved cysteine through the conserved F or W. A D gene is named only where the DNA matches it firmly. A row's size may be missing; if present it is once, few, many or a size class.

cdr3_length,d_call,v_call,j_call,clone_size,cdr3_aa,cdr3_nt
16,TRBD1,TRBV27,TRBJ1-5,.,CASSNDRGMSNQPQHF,TGTGCCAGCAGCAACGACAGGGGAATGAGCAATCAGCCCCAGCATTTT
17,TRBD1,TRBV25-1,TRBJ1-4,once,CASSELGQGQPNEKLFF,TGTGCCAGCAGTGAATTGGGACAGGGACAACCCAATGAAAAACTGTTTTTT
13,.,TRBV30,TRBJ1-2,.,CAWSRGTTYGYTF,TGTGCCTGGAGTAGGGGGACAACCTATGGCTACACCTTC
11,.,TRBV25-1,TRBJ1-1,.,CASLEAGEAFF,TGTGCCAGCCTAGAGGCGGGGGAAGCTTTCTTT
16,TRBD2,TRBV9,TRBJ2-7,.,CASSVSGASGSYEQYF,TGTGCCAGCAGCGTAAGTGGGGCTAGCGGTTCCTACGAGCAGTACTTC
16,.,TRBV5-6,TRBJ2-3,.,CASSLVGGVSTDTQYF,TGTGCCAGCAGCTTGGTTGGAGGGGTGAGCACAGATACGCAGTATTTT
14,TRBD1,TRBV4-3,TRBJ1-1,.,CASSHDRVYTEAFF,TGCGCCAGCAGCCATGACAGGGTATACACTGAAGCTTTCTTT
16,.,TRBV14,TRBJ2-7,.,CASSQVTSWSSYEQYF,TGTGCCAGCAGCCAAGTTACTAGCTGGAGCTCCTACGAGCAGTACTTC
16,TRBD1,TRBV7-8,TRBJ1-3,few,CASSFSDRGIGNTIYF,TGTGCCAGCAGCTTCTCGGACAGGGGTATTGGAAACACCATATATTTT
14,TRBD2,TRBV4-1,TRBJ2-7,few,CASSQERELNEQYF,TGCGCCAGCAGCCAAGAGCGGGAGTTAAACGAGCAGTACTTC
13,.,TRBV5-1,TRBJ1-5,.,CASSLGRGQPQHF,TGTGCCAGCAGCTTGGGACGGGGTCAGCCCCAGCATTTT
14,.,TRBV7-9,TRBJ2-7,.,CSSSLALATGEQYF,TGTTCCAGCAGCTTAGCTCTAGCGACCGGCGAGCAGTACTTC
13,.,TRBV7-6,TRBJ1-2,.,CASSNHPQYGYTF,TGTGCCAGCAGTAATCACCCACAGTATGGCTACACCTTC
14,TRBD2,TRBV19,TRBJ2-7,.,CASSPTSGRFEQYF,TGTGCCAGTTCTCCTACTAGCGGGAGGTTCGAGCAGTACTTC
13,TRBD2,TRBV5-4,TRBJ2-1,once,CASAREANNEQFF,TGTGCCAGCGCACGGGAGGCCAACAATGAGCAGTTCTTC
15,TRBD1,TRBV19,TRBJ2-3,.,CASSLNQGAQDTQYF,TGTGCCAGTAGCTTAAACCAGGGGGCGCAGGATACGCAGTATTTT
16,.,TRBV7-9,TRBJ2-3,.,CASSLRLAGDRDTQYF,TGTGCCAGCAGCTTAAGGCTAGCAGGAGATAGGGATACGCAGTATTTT
16,TRBD1,TRBV29-1,TRBJ2-2,.,CSASGWEGTGTGELFF,TGCAGCGCCTCGGGATGGGAGGGGACAGGGACCGGGGAGCTGTTTTTT
17,TRBD1,TRBV12-5,TRBJ1-2,once,CASGLVDWAGGRYGYTF,TGTGCTAGTGGTTTGGTAGATTGGGCAGGGGGACGGTATGGCTACACCTTC
17,TRBD1,TRBV5-5,TRBJ2-3,.,CASSLIGQARRGDTQYF,TGTGCCAGCAGCTTAATAGGACAGGCTAGGAGAGGCGATACGCAGTATTTT
15,TRBD2,TRBV6-5,TRBJ2-3,.,CASSYIAGGRDTQYF,TGTGCCAGCAGTTATATAGCGGGAGGGAGGGATACGCAGTATTTT
15,TRBD2,TRBV19,TRBJ2-2,.,CASKGLAANTGELFF,TGTGCCAGTAAGGGGCTAGCGGCTAACACCGGGGAGCTGTTTTTT
14,.,TRBV6-5,TRBJ1-5,once,CASSYSGGTQPQHF,TGTGCCAGCAGTTACTCGGGGGGAACCCAGCCCCAGCATTTT
14,TRBD2,TRBV2,TRBJ2-5,.,CASRLAGLQETQYF,TGTGCCAGCAGGCTAGCGGGTCTTCAAGAGACCCAGTACTTC
17,TRBD1,TRBV9,TRBJ2-7,.,CASSAPPTGKRSYEQYF,TGTGCCAGCAGCGCACCGCCGACAGGGAAACGCTCCTACGAGCAGTACTTC
15,TRBD1,TRBV7-2,TRBJ2-7,.,CASSFTGTGGYEQYF,TGTGCCAGCAGCTTCACCGGGACAGGGGGATACGAGCAGTACTTC
15,.,TRBV19,TRBJ1-5,.,CASSIGDYSNQPQHF,TGTGCCAGTAGTATCGGGGATTATAGCAATCAGCCCCAGCATTTT
13,.,TRBV2,TRBJ1-5,.,CASIGGGNQPQHF,TGTGCCAGCATCGGAGGAGGCAATCAGCCCCAGCATTTT
15,.,TRBV5-4,TRBJ2-2,few,CASSLGDSYTGELFF,TGTGCCAGCAGCTTGGGGGACTCCTACACCGGGGAGCTGTTTTTT
15,TRBD1,TRBV19,TRBJ2-7,.,CASSPGTGLSGEQYF,TGTGCCAGTAGCCCCGGGACAGGGCTTTCCGGCGAGCAGTACTTC
16,TRBD2,TRBV28,TRBJ2-7,.,CASSFQTSGGQEEQYF,TGTGCCAGCAGTTTCCAGACTAGCGGGGGTCAAGAGGAGCAGTACTTC
13,.,TRBV5-4,TRBJ2-3,.,CASSSLLTDTQYF,TGTGCCAGCAGTTCTCTCCTTACAGATACGCAGTATTTT
16,TRBD1,TRBV4-1,TRBJ1-5,.,CASSQAFDRVNQPQHF,TGCGCCAGCAGCCAAGCTTTCGACAGGGTCAATCAGCCCCAGCATTTT
15,.,TRBV28,TRBJ1-5,.,CASSWTRQVNQPQHF,TGTGCCAGCAGTTGGACCCGACAGGTCAATCAGCCCCAGCATTTT
14,TRBD1,TRBV7-2,TRBJ2-5,.,CASSPRQGRETQYF,TGTGCCAGCAGCCCCCGACAGGGAAGGGAGACCCAGTACTTC
14,.,TRBV6-1,TRBJ1-1,.,CASSIRGYGTEAFF,TGTGCCAGCAGCATCAGGGGATACGGCACTGAAGCTTTCTTT
15,.,TRBV5-6,TRBJ2-1,.,CASSLEARLYNEQFF,TGTGCCAGCAGCTTGGAAGCTCGCCTTTACAATGAGCAGTTCTTC
15,TRBD1,TRBV7-2,TRBJ2-1,.,CASSLDRGYYNEQFF,TGTGCCAGCAGCCTAGACAGGGGTTACTACAATGAGCAGTTCTTC
15,.,TRBV19,TRBJ2-3,.,CASRIGQTSTDTQYF,TGTGCCAGTAGAATAGGACAGACTAGCACAGATACGCAGTATTTT
16,.,TRBV2,TRBJ2-7,.,CASSEVRGAERYEQYF,TGTGCCAGCAGTGAAGTTCGGGGGGCGGAAAGATACGAGCAGTACTTC
12,.,TRBV18,TRBJ2-7,.,CASSPQNYEQYF,TGTGCCAGCTCACCTCAAAATTACGAGCAGTACTTC